The clone carrying this T cell receptor (beta chain) appeared many times. No antigen is known for it. The sample is drawn from a study of neurological immune-mediated disorders. Broader study findings: No CDR3 amino acid sequences were shared by expanded clones across subjects, suggesting private repertoires in all groups. HTLV-1-associated myelopathy led in TCR clonal expansion, while multiple sclerosis ranked lowest, below healthy controls. Phylogenetic analysis grouped 18 of 34 multiple sclerosis patients' repertoires together, suggesting a possible repertoire signature.

Germline V gene data show CDR1 as SQVTM and CDR2 as ANQGSEA. Trimming at V came to 7 bases and at J to 7 bases, leaving 13 bases not matched to a gene. There are 15 residues in the CDR3. Synthesis of cDNA used 5'RACE (with 10-nucleotide random UMIs). In TCRdb, the 5' RACE reads were re-called with MiXCR into one record per CDR3 protein. The sample has roughly 62,000 distinct CDR3 sequences, about 2.5% seen once. Sequenced input: PBMCs. This TCR was sampled from a middle-aged man with multiple sclerosis. The chain employs TRBV29-1 and TRBJ2-1; 10 bases align to TRBD2. The CDR3 nucleotides read TGCAGCGCTCCCTTTGGAGCGGGGGGGTGGAATGAGCAGTTCTTC. This gives the protein CSAPFGAGGWNEQFF.